The next 13 T cell receptor beta chains were all read from a single sample in a study of T cell repertoires in cytomegalovirus infection. A single record per CDR3 protein comes from TCRdb applying MiXCR to the reads. Of some 150,000 distinct CDR3 sequences listed, about 6.5% are singletons. Sequencing used PBMCs. The receptors shown here come from a human donor in good health (CMV status not recorded). Some clones in this sample may be carry-over from other donors' samples.

The chain is built from TRBV12-3 or TRBV12-4 and TRBJ2-6; D unclear. V lost 6 bases and J 4 bases, leaving 13 bases between the germline ends. The CDR3 runs to 15 residues. CDR3 protein: CASSPTPAGANVLTF. As DNA, the CDR3 is TGTGCCAGCAGCCCCACACCAGCGGGGGCCAACGTCCTGACTTTC.

There are a few counts of this clonotype. V usage is TRBV7-6 and J usage is TRBJ1-1; D perhaps matches TRBD1 (5 bases). From germline, CDR1 is SGHVS and CDR2 FNYEAQ. The CDR3 runs to 15 residues. V was pared by 2 bases and J by 2 bases, with 12 bases between. CDR3 bases: TGTGCCAGCAGCTTAAAGGGGACGGGAAACACTGAAGCTTTCTTT. Translated: CASSLKGTGNTEAFF.

CDR3 nucleotides: TGCAGCGCAGAGAGTCCTCGGTCCGGCGAGCAGTACTTC. Its translation: CSAESPRSGEQYF. The rearrangement links TRBV29-1 to TRBJ2-7; D remains unclear. The CDR3 covers 13 residues. Germline loops: CDR1 SQVTM, CDR2 ANQGSEA. Trimming removed 7 bases at V and 6 bases at J, with 19 bases between.

This clonotype was seen ten or more times. V usage is TRBV7-2 and J usage is TRBJ2-3, with unresolved D. V lost 3 bases, J lost 5 bases, and 6 bases lay in between. The CDR3 has 12 amino acids. Germline V gene sequence: CDR1 SGHTA, CDR2 FQGNSA. CDR3 in amino acids: CASSFWGDTQYF. The CDR3 DNA reads TGTGCCAGCAGCTTTTGGGGAGATACGCAGTATTTT.

This clonotype has ten or more counts. The chain has TRBV12-3 or TRBV12-4 and TRBJ2-1, with D possibly being TRBD1 or TRBD2 (5 bases each). The CDR3 consists of 14 residues. V was cut by 3 bases and J by 5 bases, with 11 bases left in between. CDR3 nucleotide sequence: TGTGCCAGCAGTTTGGCAGGGAGACACAATGAGCAGTTCTTC. This encodes CASSLAGRHNEQFF.

This clonotype was recorded many times. V usage is TRBV28 and J usage is TRBJ2-5; D is perhaps TRBD1 (6 bases). The CDR3 is 14 amino acids. Germline V gene data show CDR1 as MDHEN and CDR2 as SYDVKM. V lost 1 base to trimming and J lost 5 bases, with 11 bases between them. The CDR3 bases are TGTGCCAGCAGTTTATATACAGGGAAGGAGACCCAGTACTTC. Protein sequence: CASSLYTGKETQYF.

This clonotype was counted ten times or more. The chain carries TRBV5-5 and TRBJ2-3, with D maybe TRBD1 (5 bases). CDR3 length: 12 amino acids. The V end lost 2 bases, the J end lost 7 bases, and 8 bases lay between the germline ends. Germline CDR1 reads SGHKS; CDR2 reads YYEKEE (reference sequence). The CDR3 DNA reads TGTGCCAGCAGCTTACAGGCGTATACGCAGTATTTT. Translation gives CASSLQAYTQYF.

This clonotype was seen many times. The chain is built from TRBV6-1 and TRBJ2-1; TRBD2 matches 9 bases. After removal of 6 bases from V and 0 bases from J, the junction contained 3 bases not matched to a gene. The CDR3 contains 15 residues. Germline-derived CDR1 and CDR2 are MNHNS and SASEGT. CDR3: CASRLTSGSYNEQFF. CDR3 in DNA: TGTGCCAGCAGGCTGACTAGCGGCTCCTACAATGAGCAGTTCTTC.

On this clonotype: Germline and junction disagree at one end, which may indicate a read error. This sequence joins TRBV20-1 and TRBJ1-1; D may be TRBD1 (5 bases). The germline CDR1 and CDR2 sequences are DFQATT and SNEGSKA (reference sequence). The CDR3 length is 13 residues. The CDR3, as DNA: TGCAGTGCTATCGTAGCAGGGCTCACTGAAGATTTCTTT. Its translation: CSAIVAGLTEDFF.

This clonotype has a handful of counts. The chain carries TRBV4-3 and TRBJ2-7; D ambiguous. V lost 2 bases, J lost 13 bases, and 21 bases lay in between. Per germline, CDR1 LGHNA and CDR2 YSLEER. The CDR3 contains 14 residues. The CDR3 bases are TGCGCCAGCAGCCAAAGCTCCTGGCAGGCTTCAAGTTACTTC. This gives the protein CASSQSSWQASSYF.

This clonotype came up a few times. CDR3 coding DNA: TGTGCCAGCAGTTACTCGACCATCACCGGGGAGCTGTTTTTT. Amino acids: CASSYSTITGELFF. This rearrangement joins TRBV6-2 or TRBV6-3 to TRBJ2-2; D gene ambiguous. V was pared by 0 bases and J by 4 bases, with 6 bases between. The CDR3 has 14 amino acids. Germline V CDR1 and CDR2: MNHEY, SVGEGT.

This clonotype has a count of ten or more. This chain links TRBV12-5 with TRBJ2-7; TRBD1 or TRBD2 may be the D gene (5 bases each). Germline V CDR1 and CDR2: LGHNT, FRNRAP. Between the trimmed V and J ends, which lost 1 base and 7 bases, there was a span of 11 bases. The CDR3 is 13 residues long. The CDR3 spells CASGLALGTEQYF. CDR3 bases: TGTGCTAGTGGTTTGGCACTGGGGACGGAGCAGTACTTC.

This clonotype has at least ten counts. The CDR3 DNA follows: TGTGCCAGCAGTTTAGATTTGGCTCGGCGCGGGCAGGTCCTAGCCAAAAACATTCAGTACTTC. As protein: CASSLDLARRGQVLAKNIQYF. The chain links TRBV28 to TRBJ2-4, with D possibly TRBD2 on 5 matching bases. The V gene's germline CDR1 is MDHEN and CDR2 SYDVKM. This CDR3 has 21 residues. Trimming removed 2 bases at V and 0 bases at J, with 26 bases between.